These 20 T cell receptor beta chains were sequenced from one sample in a study of control samples from healthy donors and cancer patients. The table came from immunoSEQ multiplex PCR; TCRdb's copy has only in-frame clones and leaves some out. The sample holds 89,000 or so clones, about 89% seen once. Sequences were obtained from blood. Source of these receptors: a man aged 45-60 years in good health.

The chain links TRBV5-3 to TRBJ1-1; D ambiguous. TRBV5-3 has ORF status, its function being uncertain. V was cut by 3 bases and J by 3 bases, with 6 bases left in between. This CDR3 comprises 12 residues. The CDR3 protein is CARSSRDTEAFF. The CDR3 nucleotides read TGTGCCAGAAGCTCGAGAGACACTGAAGCTTTCTTT.

This sequence joins TRBV19 and TRBJ1-5; weak D call: TRBD1 (6 bases). CDR1 and CDR2 from the germline V gene are LNHDA and SQIVND (reference sequence). With 6 bases removed from V and 4 bases from J, the gap between germline ends came to 10 bases. The CDR3 runs 13 residues. In DNA, the CDR3 is TGTGCCAGTAGGAGGGGGGGGAATCAGCCCCAGCATTTT. Protein sequence: CASRRGGNQPQHF.

This clone occurred many times. This chain links TRBV7-2 with TRBJ2-1; D gene unclear. Trimming cost V 4 bases and J 6 bases, with 7 bases left between them. The CDR3 is 12 amino acids. Germline V gene lookup returns CDR1 SGHTA and CDR2 FQGNSA. In nucleotides, the CDR3 is TGTGCCAGCAGCTCCGAGCGCAATGAGCAGTTCTTC. The encoded protein is CASSSERNEQFF.

The V call is TRBV7-9, the J call TRBJ1-5, with unresolved D. This CDR3 region has 13 residues. From germline, CDR1 is SEHNR and CDR2 FQNEAQ (reference sequence). Between the trimmed V and J ends, which lost 2 bases and 7 bases, there was a span of 9 bases. In DNA, the CDR3 is TGTGCCAGCAGCTTAACCCAATGGCAGCCCCAGCATTTT. The encoded protein is CASSLTQWQPQHF.

The rearrangement links TRBV30 to TRBJ1-5; D remains unclear. V was cut by 1 base and J by 3 bases, with 7 bases left in between. The germline V gene encodes CDR1 GTSNPN and CDR2 SVGIG (reference sequence). This CDR3 has 13 residues. The CDR3 is CAWSESVNQPQHF. DNA of the CDR3: TGTGCCTGGAGTGAATCAGTCAATCAGCCCCAGCATTTT.

The chain has TRBV11-2 and TRBJ2-7; 8 bases are a match to TRBD1. Germline trimming cut 4 bases from V and 2 bases from J; bases unmatched to any gene: 7. The CDR3 consists of 15 residues. Germline lookup yields CDR1 SGHAT and CDR2 FQNNGV. DNA of the CDR3: TGTGCCAGCAGCTCCGGACAGGGACCACCCTACGAGCAGTACTTC. Its protein is CASSSGQGPPYEQYF.

This clone has a handful of counts. The chain carries TRBV10-1 and TRBJ1-1, with D unresolved. The V gene's germline CDR1 is WNHNN and CDR2 SYGVQD (reference sequence). The length of the CDR3 is 14 residues. V was cut by 2 bases and J by 5 bases, with 12 bases left in between. CDR3 DNA sequence: TGCGCCAGCAGTGAGACAGCCTCGAGGACTGAAGCTTTCTTT. This gives the protein CASSETASRTEAFF.

Remarks on this clone: At the DNA level, this CDR3 is encoded by other sequences in the same sample as well. This sequence joins TRBV24-1 and TRBJ2-5; 8 bases agree with TRBD1. Germline V lookup: CDR1 KGHDR, CDR2 SFDVKD. V lost 3 bases and J lost 4; bases outside the gene matches: 3. The CDR3 sequence is 14 residues long. DNA of the CDR3: TGTGCCACCAGTGATGACAGGGGACTAGAGACCCAGTACTTC. This translates into CATSDDRGLETQYF.

The rearrangement links TRBV4-1 to TRBJ1-4; no definite D call. V lost 1 base to trimming and J lost 0 bases, with 6 bases between them. Germline lookup yields CDR1 MGHRA and CDR2 YSYEKL. CDR3 length: 15 amino acids. The CDR3 coding sequence is TGCGCCAGCAGCCAAGGACGGACAACTAATGAAAAACTGTTTTTT. Its protein is CASSQGRTTNEKLFF.

V gene TRBV27 combines with J gene TRBJ2-3; possibly TRBD1 for D (6 bases). In germline, CDR1 is MNHEY, CDR2 SMNVEV (reference sequence). Trimming took off 3 bases at V and 4 bases at J, with 14 bases between the two ends. This CDR3 contains 15 residues. The CDR3 protein is CASSFNRELADTQYF. The CDR3 nucleotides are TGTGCCAGCAGTTTTAACAGGGAATTGGCAGATACGCAGTATTTT.

The J gene is TRBJ1-5, the V gene TRBV3-1 (or the pseudogene TRBV3-2), with D unresolved. The V end was cut by 4 bases, the J end by 5 bases, with 12 bases between. The CDR3 contains 14 residues. Germline CDR1 LGHDT, CDR2 YNNKEL (reference sequence). The CDR3 nucleotides are TGTGCCAGCAGCCCCGGACGGGAAGATCAGCCCCAGCATTTT. Its protein is CASSPGREDQPQHF.

CDR3 sequence: CASSSTGLGQYV. CDR3 bases: TGTGCCAGCAGTTCGACAGGACTGGGGCAGTACGTC. The chain is built from TRBV6-5 and TRBJ2-7, with a possible D match to TRBD1 (6 bases). The CDR3 covers 12 residues. Germline CDR1 reads MNHEY; CDR2 reads SVGAGI. V lost 4 bases, J lost 9 bases, and 13 bases lay in between.

V and J are TRBV9 and TRBJ2-1; 7 nucleotides agree with TRBD1. Per the germline V gene, CDR1 is SGDLS and CDR2 is YYNGEE. The junction had 6 bases not matched to a gene; V was cut back by 2 bases and J by 7 bases. This CDR3 has 14 residues. This CDR3 is CASSVSFRGNEQFF. CDR3 coding DNA: TGTGCCAGCAGCGTTTCTTTCAGGGGGAATGAGCAGTTCTTC.

This rearrangement joins TRBV7-3 to TRBJ2-1; a weak D match, TRBD1 (5 bases). Trimming shortened V by 2 bases and J by 5 bases, and 7 bases separated the two germline ends. This CDR3 spans 13 amino acids. The V gene's germline CDR1 is SGHTA and CDR2 FQGTGA. The CDR3 DNA is TGTGCCAGCAGCTTACGCAGGGACAATGAGCAGTTCTTC. It yields the protein CASSLRRDNEQFF.

The chain recombines TRBV4-1 with TRBJ2-1, with 8 bases lining up with TRBD1. Germline CDR1 and CDR2: MGHRA and YSYEKL. V shed 3 bases, J shed 5 bases, and the junction held 6 bases outside the gene matches. The CDR3 loop spans 15 amino acids. The CDR3 nucleotides are TGCGCCAGCAGCCATGGGGACAGGATTAACAATGAGCAGTTCTTC. Its protein is CASSHGDRINNEQFF.

The table lists this clone with a count of one. The chain combines TRBV18 with TRBJ2-7, with unresolved D. The CDR3 contains 15 residues. Germline CDR1 reads KGHSH; CDR2 reads LQKENI. Trimming left V 0 bases short and J 5 bases short, with 14 bases between. The CDR3 DNA reads TGTGCCAGCTCACCACCGTTGGGGTTCGGCGACGAGCAGTACTTC. Its translation is CASSPPLGFGDEQYF.

CDR3 region: CASSSRNRYEQYV. The CDR3 bases are TGTGCCAGCAGCTCAAGAAACAGGTACGAGCAGTACGTC. The V call is TRBV13, the J call TRBJ2-7, with D possibly TRBD1 on 5 matching bases. Germline V gives CDR1 PRHDT, CDR2 FYEKMQ (reference sequence). With 4 bases removed from V and 4 bases from J, the gap between germline ends came to 11 bases. The CDR3 covers 13 residues.

V gene TRBV19 combines with J gene TRBJ1-2; TRBD1 agrees at 8 bases. Trimming cost V 6 bases and J 6 bases; bases outside gene matches: 6. This CDR3 has 13 residues. Germline CDR1 and CDR2: LNHDA and SQIVND (reference sequence). CDR3 nucleotide sequence: TGTGCCAGTAGGCGGGACAGGATCGATGGCTACACCTTC. Translated, it gives CASRRDRIDGYTF.

The chain's CDR3 is CASSPMRDTQYF. The CDR3 DNA sequence: TGTGCCAGCAGCCCTATGAGAGATACGCAGTATTTT. The chain is built from TRBV7-2 and TRBJ2-3; D unresolved. The CDR3 sequence is 12 residues long. Trimming pared 5 bases from V and 5 bases from J, leaving 8 bases between. The germline CDR1 and CDR2 sequences are SGHTA and FQGNSA. The full variable domain, completed using reference TRBV7-2 and TRBJ2-3, is GAGVSQSPSNKVTEKGKDVELRCDPISGHTALYWYRQSLGQGLEFLIYFQGNSAPDKSGLPSDRFSAERTGGSVSTLTIQRTQQEDSAVYLCASSPMRDTQYFGPGTRLTVL.

This clone has a single count. The V call is TRBV2, the J call TRBJ1-4; D gene uncertain. The CDR3 has 14 residues. V was pared by 6 bases and J by 7 bases, with 15 bases between. Per germline, CDR1 SNHLY and CDR2 FYNNEI. The CDR3 DNA sequence: TGTGCCAGCAGGGGAGACACCCCCGGTGAAAAACTGTTTTTT. Amino acids: CASRGDTPGEKLFF.